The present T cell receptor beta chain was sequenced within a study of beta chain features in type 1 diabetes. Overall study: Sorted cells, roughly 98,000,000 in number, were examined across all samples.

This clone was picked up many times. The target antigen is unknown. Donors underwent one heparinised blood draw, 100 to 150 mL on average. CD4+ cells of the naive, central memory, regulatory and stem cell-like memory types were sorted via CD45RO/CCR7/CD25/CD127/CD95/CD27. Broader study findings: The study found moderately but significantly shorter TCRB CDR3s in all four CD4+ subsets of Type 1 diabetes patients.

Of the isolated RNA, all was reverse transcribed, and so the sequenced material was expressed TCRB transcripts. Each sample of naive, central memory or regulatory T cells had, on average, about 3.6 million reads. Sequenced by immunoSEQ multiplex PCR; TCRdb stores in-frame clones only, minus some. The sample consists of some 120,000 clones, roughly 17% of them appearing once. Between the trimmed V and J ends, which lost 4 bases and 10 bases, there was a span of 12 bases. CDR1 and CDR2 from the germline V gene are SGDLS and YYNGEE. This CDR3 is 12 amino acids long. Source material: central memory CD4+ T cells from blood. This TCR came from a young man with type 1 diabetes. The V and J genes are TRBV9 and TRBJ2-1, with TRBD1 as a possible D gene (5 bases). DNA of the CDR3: TGTGCCAGCAGCTTATCAGGGCGCGAGCAGTTCTTC. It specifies CASSLSGREQFF.